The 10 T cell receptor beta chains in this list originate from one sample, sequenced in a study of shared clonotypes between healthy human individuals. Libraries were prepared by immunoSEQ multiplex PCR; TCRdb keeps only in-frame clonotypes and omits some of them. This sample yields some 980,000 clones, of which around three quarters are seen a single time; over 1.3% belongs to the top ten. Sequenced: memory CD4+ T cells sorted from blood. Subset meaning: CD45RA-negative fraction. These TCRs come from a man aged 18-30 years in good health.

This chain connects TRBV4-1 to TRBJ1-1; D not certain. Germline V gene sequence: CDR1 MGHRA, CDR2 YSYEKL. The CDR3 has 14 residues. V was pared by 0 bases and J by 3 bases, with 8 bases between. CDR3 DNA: TGCGCCAGCAGCCAAGACAGGCAGGACACTGAAGCTTTCTTT. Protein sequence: CASSQDRQDTEAFF.

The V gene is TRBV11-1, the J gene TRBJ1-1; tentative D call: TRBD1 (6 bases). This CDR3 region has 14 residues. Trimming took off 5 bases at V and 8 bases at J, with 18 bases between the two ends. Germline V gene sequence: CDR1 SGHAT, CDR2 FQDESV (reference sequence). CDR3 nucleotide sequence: TGTGCCAGCAGCGTCCCACAGGGTCGTGAGGAAGCTTTCTTT. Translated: CASSVPQGREEAFF.

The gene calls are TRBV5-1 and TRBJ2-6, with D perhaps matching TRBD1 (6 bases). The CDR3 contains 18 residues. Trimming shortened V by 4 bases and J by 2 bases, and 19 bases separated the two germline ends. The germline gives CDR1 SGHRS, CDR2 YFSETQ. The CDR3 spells CASSSTGQPKAGANVLTF. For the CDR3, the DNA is TGCGCCAGCAGCAGCACGGGACAACCCAAAGCTGGGGCCAACGTCCTGACTTTC.

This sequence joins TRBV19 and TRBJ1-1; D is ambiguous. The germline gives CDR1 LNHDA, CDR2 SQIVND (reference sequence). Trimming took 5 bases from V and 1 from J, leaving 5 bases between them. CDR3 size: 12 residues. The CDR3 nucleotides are TGTGCCAGTAGTCAACAGAACACTGAAGCTTTCTTT. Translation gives CASSQQNTEAFF.

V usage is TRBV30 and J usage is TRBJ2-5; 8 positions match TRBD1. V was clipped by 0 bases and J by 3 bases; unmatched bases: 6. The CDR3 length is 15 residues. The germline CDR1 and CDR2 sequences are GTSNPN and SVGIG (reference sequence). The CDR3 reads CAWSVRTGGKETQYF. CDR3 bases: TGTGCCTGGAGTGTACGAACAGGGGGGAAAGAGACCCAGTACTTC.

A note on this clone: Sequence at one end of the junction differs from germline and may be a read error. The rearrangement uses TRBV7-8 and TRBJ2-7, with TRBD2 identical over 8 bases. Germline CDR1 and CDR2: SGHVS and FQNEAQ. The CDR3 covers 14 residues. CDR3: CASSLAGRGYEQYF. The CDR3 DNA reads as TGTGCCAGCAGTTTAGCGGGACGGGGCTACGAGCAGTACTTC.

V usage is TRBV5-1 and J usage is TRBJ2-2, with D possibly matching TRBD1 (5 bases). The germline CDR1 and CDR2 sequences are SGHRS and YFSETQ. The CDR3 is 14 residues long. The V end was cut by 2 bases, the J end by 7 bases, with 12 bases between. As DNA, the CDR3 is TGCGCCAGCAGCTTATCCCCAGGGATCGGGGAGCTGTTTTTT. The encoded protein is CASSLSPGIGELFF.

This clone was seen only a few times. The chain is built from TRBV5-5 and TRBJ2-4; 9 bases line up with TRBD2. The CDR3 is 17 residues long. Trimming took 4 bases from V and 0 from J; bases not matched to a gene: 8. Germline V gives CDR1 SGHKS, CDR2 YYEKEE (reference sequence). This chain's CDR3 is CASSRTTSGTAKNIQYF. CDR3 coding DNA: TGTGCCAGCAGCCGTACGACTAGCGGTACAGCCAAAAACATTCAGTACTTC.

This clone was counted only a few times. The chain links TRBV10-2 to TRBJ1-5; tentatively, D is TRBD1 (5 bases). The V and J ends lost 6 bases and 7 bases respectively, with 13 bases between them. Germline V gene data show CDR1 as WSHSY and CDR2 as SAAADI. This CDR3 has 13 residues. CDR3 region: CASRSGAGQPQHF. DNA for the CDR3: TGCGCCAGCAGAAGCGGGGCGGGACAGCCCCAGCATTTT.

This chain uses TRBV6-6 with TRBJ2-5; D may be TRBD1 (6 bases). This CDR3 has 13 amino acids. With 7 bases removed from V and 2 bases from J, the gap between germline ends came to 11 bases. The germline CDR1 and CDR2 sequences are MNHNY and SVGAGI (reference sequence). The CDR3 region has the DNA TGTGCCAGCAACGGACAGTCTCAAGAGACCCAGTACTTC. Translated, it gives CASNGQSQETQYF.